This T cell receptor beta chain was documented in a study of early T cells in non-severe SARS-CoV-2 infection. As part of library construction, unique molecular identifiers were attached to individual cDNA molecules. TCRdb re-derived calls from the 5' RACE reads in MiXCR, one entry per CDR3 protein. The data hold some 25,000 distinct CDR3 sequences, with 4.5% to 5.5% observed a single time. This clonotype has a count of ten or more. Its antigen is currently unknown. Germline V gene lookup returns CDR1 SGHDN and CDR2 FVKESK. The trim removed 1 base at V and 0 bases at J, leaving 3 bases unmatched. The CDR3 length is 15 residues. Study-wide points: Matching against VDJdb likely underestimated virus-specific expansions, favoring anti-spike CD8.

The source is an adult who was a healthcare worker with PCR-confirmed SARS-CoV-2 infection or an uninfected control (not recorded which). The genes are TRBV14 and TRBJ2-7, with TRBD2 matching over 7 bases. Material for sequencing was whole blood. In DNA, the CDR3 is TGTGCCAGCAGCCAAGGACGCGGGGGCTCCTACGAGCAGTACTTC. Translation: CASSQGRGGSYEQYF.